This T cell receptor (beta chain) was sequenced during a study of T cells in localized non-small cell lung cancer. Broader study findings: Because researchers sequenced only one region of the tumor, heterogeneity is still possible. Uninvolved adjacent lung showed peak T cell clonality, exceeding tumor. Higher adjacent-lung clonality was associated with shorter survival. There were a median around 57 of the top 100 tumor clones appearing in adjacent lung.

Remarks on this clone: The antigen is unknown.

This CDR3 contains 13 residues. Trimming removed 6 bases from V and 2 bases from J, with 10 bases in between. Germline V gives CDR1 LNHDA, CDR2 SQIVND (reference sequence). Only in-frame clones appear in the TCRdb table, and some are missing; sequencing was by immunoSEQ multiplex PCR. Here the sample spans 3,000 to 4,000 clones, about 29% being singletons. The chain couples TRBV19 to TRBJ2-5, with a possible D match to TRBD1 (6 bases). Here the sequenced sample was lung tumor tissue, taken before any cancer treatment. The receptor was isolated from a male donor older than 55 with stage I lung adenocarcinoma. The CDR3 DNA follows: TGTGCCAGTAGAGGACAGAAACAAGAGACCCAGTACTTC. Protein product: CASRGQKQETQYF.